There are many counts of the clone carrying this T cell receptor (beta chain). The target antigen is unknown. This entry is derived from a study of T-cell reconstitution after alpha-beta-depleted transplantation in children. Unique molecular identifiers were incorporated during preparation of the TCRbeta library. MiXCR was run by TCRdb on the PCR reads, yielding one entry per CDR3 protein. The table has 180,000 or so distinct CDR3 sequences, just under 6.5% seen once. Germline V gene lookup returns CDR1 SGHRS and CDR2 YFSETQ. V dropped 1 base and J dropped 4 bases, with 17 bases sitting between them. The CDR3 is 17 residues long. Overall study results and limits: Some patients' high day-60 TCRbeta diversity was traced to surviving recipient T cells and thymic progenitors. Most T-cell counts and diversity one year after the transplant came from T cells that were newly produced.

The sequenced sample was PBMCs, obtained before TCRalphabeta/CD19-depleted stem cell transplant. The sequence came from a girl under three years old with combined immunodeficiency, due to receive a stem cell transplant. The rearrangement joins TRBV5-1 to TRBJ2-2; D perhaps matches TRBD2 (6 bases). The CDR3, as DNA: TGCGCCAGCAGCTTGCGGTGGCGACCGGAGGGCACCGGGGAGCTGTTTTTT. Translated, it gives CASSLRWRPEGTGELFF.